Presented here are 14 T cell receptor beta chains from one specimen sequenced in a study of blood T cell repertoires in COVID-19. TCRdb keeps only in-frame clones here, not all; method: immunoSEQ multiplex PCR. The sample has approximately 150,000 clones, 81% seen once. Sequenced: PBMCs or T cells enriched from blood (not recorded which). These receptors were obtained from a woman aged 35 to 49 with acute COVID-19.

The chain combines TRBV5-6 with TRBJ2-2; D is unresolved. Between the trimmed V and J ends, which lost 4 bases and 5 bases, there was a span of 6 bases. Germline V gene lookup returns CDR1 SGHDT and CDR2 YYEEEE. CDR3 length: 12 residues. The CDR3 DNA follows: TGTGCCAGCAGCCCCCCGACCGGGGAGCTGTTTTTT. Protein: CASSPPTGELFF.

Worth noting for this clone: Other nucleotide sequences from this sample produce the same CDR3. This sequence joins TRBV24-1 and TRBJ2-2; weak D call: TRBD2 (6 bases). Trimming took 1 base from V and 5 from J, leaving 19 bases between them. The CDR3 runs 18 residues. In germline, CDR1 is KGHDR, CDR2 SFDVKD. CDR3 loop: CATSDFRGTGVYTGELFF. In DNA, the CDR3 is TGTGCCACCAGTGATTTCCGCGGGACGGGGGTTTATACCGGGGAGCTGTTTTTT.

The V call is TRBV2, the J call TRBJ2-1, with 9 bases lining up with TRBD2. Germline V CDR1 and CDR2: SNHLY, FYNNEI. The CDR3 extends over 15 amino acids. V shed 7 bases and J 2 bases; nucleotides not matched to a gene: 6. This chain's CDR3 is CASKAASGTYNEQFF. In DNA, the CDR3 is TGTGCCAGCAAGGCCGCTAGCGGGACCTACAATGAGCAGTTCTTC.

Details on this clone: This specimen includes other DNA sequences encoding the same CDR3. The V call is TRBV5-1, the J call TRBJ1-1; a possible D gene is TRBD1 (5 bases). Germline V lookup: CDR1 SGHRS, CDR2 YFSETQ. This CDR3 has 14 residues. The germline V and J ends were trimmed by 0 bases and 3 bases, with 9 bases remaining between them. DNA of the CDR3: TGCGCCAGCAGCTTGGCGCGGGGGGACACTGAAGCTTTCTTT. This encodes CASSLARGDTEAFF. The entire variable domain, with the rest obtained from reference TRBV5-1 and TRBJ1-1, is as follows: KAGVTQTPRYLIKTRGQQVTLSCSPISGHRSVSWYQQTPGQGLQFLFEYFSETQRNKGNFPGRFSGRQFSNSRSEMNVSTLELGDSALYLCASSLARGDTEAFFGQGTRLTVV.

The chain combines TRBV27 with TRBJ1-2; D is perhaps TRBD1 (5 bases). V lost 4 bases and J 5 bases, leaving 11 bases between the germline ends. The CDR3 covers 13 residues. CDR1 and CDR2 from the germline V gene are MNHEY and SMNVEV (reference sequence). CDR3 in amino acids: CASSYGGRYGYTF. The CDR3 coding sequence is TGTGCCAGCAGTTACGGGGGAAGGTATGGCTACACCTTC.

Of note for this clone: This may arise from a read error, as a much more abundant clone is one base away. Other DNA sequences in this specimen translate into the identical CDR3. V is TRBV2 and J is TRBJ2-2; D might be TRBD1 (6 bases). CDR1 and CDR2 from the germline V gene are SNHLY and FYNNEI. V was clipped by 7 bases and J by 0 bases, with 12 bases between them. The length of the CDR3 is 15 residues. In DNA, the CDR3 is TGTGCCAGCACTGGAGGACAGCCGAACACCGGGGAGCTGTTTTTT. Amino acid sequence: CASTGGQPNTGELFF. Supplemented by reference TRBV2 and TRBJ2-2, the full variable domain reads EPEVTQTPSHQVTQMGQEVILRCVPISNHLYFYWYRQILGQKVEFLVSFYNNEISEKSEIFDDQFSVERPDGSNFTLKIRSTKLEDSAMYFCASTGGQPNTGELFFGEGSRLTVL.

The J gene is TRBJ1-1, the V gene TRBV10-2; 7 bases map to TRBD1. The CDR3 is made up of 19 amino acids. Germline values: CDR1 WSHSY, CDR2 SAAADI. The ends lost 0 bases at V and 1 base at J; junction bases unmatched: 14. Written as DNA, the CDR3 is TGCGCCAGCAGTGAGTCTACTCAATCGGTCAGGGGGAAGAACACTGAAGCTTTCTTT. Its protein product is CASSESTQSVRGKNTEAFF.

The chain recombines TRBV5-6 with TRBJ2-1; a possible D gene is TRBD2 (6 bases). Germline lookup yields CDR1 SGHDT and CDR2 YYEEEE. This CDR3 spans 14 amino acids. V lost 5 bases to trimming and J lost 8 bases, with 17 bases between them. CDR3: CASRSGLGGDEQFF. The CDR3, as DNA: TGTGCCAGCAGATCCGGACTCGGGGGAGATGAGCAGTTCTTC. The full variable domain, in which reference TRBV5-6 and TRBJ2-1 provide the parts outside the CDR3, is DAGVTQSPTHLIKTRGQQVTLRCSPKSGHDTVSWYQQALGQGPQFIFQYYEEEERQRGNFPDRFSGHQFPNYSSELNVNALLLGDSALYLCASRSGLGGDEQFFGPGTRLTVL.

The chain links TRBV9 to TRBJ1-6; D is possibly TRBD1 (6 bases). The CDR3 length is 15 residues. V lost 4 bases and J 9 bases, leaving 17 bases between the germline ends. The germline gives CDR1 SGDLS, CDR2 YYNGEE. CDR3 sequence: CASSQAQGVGSPLHF. The CDR3 DNA is TGTGCCAGCAGCCAAGCACAGGGCGTTGGTTCACCCCTCCACTTT.

As regards this clone: A read error may produce the germline difference seen at one junction end. Other DNA sequences in the sample encode the same CDR3. The chain joins TRBV28 to TRBJ1-5; no clear D. Per germline, CDR1 MDHEN and CDR2 SYDVKM. The CDR3 totals 17 residues. The CDR3 protein is CASSSYPGRGSNQPQHF. In DNA, the CDR3 is TGTGCCAGCAGTTCATACCCAGGACGGGGTAGCAATCAGCCCCAACATTTT.

J is TRBJ1-1 and V is TRBV5-1; D uncertain. V was shortened by 0 bases and J by 2 bases, with 5 bases between the two germline ends. Germline CDR1 is SGHRS and CDR2 is YFSETQ. There are 13 residues in the CDR3. CDR3 sequence (DNA): TGCGCCAGCAGCTTGGATCAAAACACTGAAGCTTTCTTT. This translates into CASSLDQNTEAFF.

V and J are TRBV28 and TRBJ2-7, with D maybe TRBD1 (6 bases). Trimming took off 3 bases at V and 3 bases at J, with 18 bases between the two ends. CDR3 length: 16 amino acids. Germline CDR1 is MDHEN and CDR2 is SYDVKM. The CDR3 sequence is CASSLAYRVGIYEQYF. Written as DNA, the CDR3 is TGTGCCAGCAGTTTGGCTTACAGGGTTGGAATCTACGAGCAGTACTTC.

The V call is TRBV12-3 or TRBV12-4, the J call TRBJ1-2; D perhaps matches TRBD1 (6 bases). V lost 5 bases and J lost 11, with 18 bases in between. The CDR3 covers 13 residues. CDR3 sequence: CASSPPTGIGYTF. CDR3 coding DNA: TGTGCCAGCAGTCCGCCTACAGGGATAGGTTACACCTTC.

The V call is TRBV4-2, the J call TRBJ1-1, with D possibly being TRBD1 (6 bases). The CDR3 runs 15 residues. Germline CDR1 and CDR2: LGHNA and YNFKEQ. The V end was cut by 1 base, the J end by 8 bases, with 17 bases between. The CDR3 loop reads CASSQGLGASSEAFF. Written as DNA, the CDR3 is TGTGCCAGCAGCCAAGGTCTGGGGGCGTCTTCAGAAGCTTTCTTT.